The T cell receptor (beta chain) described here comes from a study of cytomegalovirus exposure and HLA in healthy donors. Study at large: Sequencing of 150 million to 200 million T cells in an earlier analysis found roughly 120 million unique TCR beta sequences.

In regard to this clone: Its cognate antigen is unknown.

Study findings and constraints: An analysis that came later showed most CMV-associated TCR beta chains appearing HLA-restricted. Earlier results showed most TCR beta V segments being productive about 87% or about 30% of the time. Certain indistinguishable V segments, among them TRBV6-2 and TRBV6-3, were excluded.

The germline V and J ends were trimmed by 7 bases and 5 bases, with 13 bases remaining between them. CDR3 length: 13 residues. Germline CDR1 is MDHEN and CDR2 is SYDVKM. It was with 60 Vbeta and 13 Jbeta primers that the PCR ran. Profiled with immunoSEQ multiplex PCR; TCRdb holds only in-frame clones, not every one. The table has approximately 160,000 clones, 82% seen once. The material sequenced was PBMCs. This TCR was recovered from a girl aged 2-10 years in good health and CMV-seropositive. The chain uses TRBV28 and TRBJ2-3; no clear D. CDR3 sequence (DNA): TGTGCCAGCAAAACCTATAGGAGAGATACGCAGTATTTT. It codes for CASKTYRRDTQYF.